The 18 T cell receptor beta chains presented below share a single source sample, sequenced in a study of tumor-infiltrating lymphocytes in localized non-small cell lung cancer. Assay used: immunoSEQ multiplex PCR; TCRdb lists only in-frame clones, some missing. This table has around 13,000 clones, under 70% appearing once. Sequenced material: lung tumor tissue. These receptors came from a human donor with non-small cell lung cancer.

This sequence joins TRBV5-5 and TRBJ2-7; D tentatively fits TRBD1 or TRBD2 (5 bases each). The germline V gene has CDR1 SGHKS and CDR2 YYEKEE (reference sequence). Trimming removed 4 bases at V and 6 bases at J, with 26 bases between. The CDR3 covers 17 residues. The CDR3 DNA follows: TGTGCCAGCAGCCCAGACCGGGTCTCAAATGGGACGGGCGAGCAGTACTTC. It translates to CASSPDRVSNGTGEQYF.

This chain connects TRBV7-2 to TRBJ2-7, with TRBD2 matching over 7 bases. With 1 base clipped from V and 3 bases from J, the junction kept 6 bases outside the gene matches. Germline CDR1 is SGHTA and CDR2 is FQGNSA. The CDR3 totals 15 residues. The CDR3 protein is CASSLDPAGDYEQYF. CDR3 DNA: TGTGCCAGCAGCTTAGACCCTGCGGGAGACTACGAGCAGTACTTC.

This rearrangement joins TRBV7-8 to TRBJ2-7; D tentatively reads TRBD1 or TRBD2 (5 bases each). The CDR3 extends over 13 amino acids. V lost 4 bases and J lost 9, with 16 bases in between. Germline lookup yields CDR1 SGHVS and CDR2 FQNEAQ. The CDR3 spells CASSSGATNLQYF. In nucleotides, the CDR3 is TGTGCCAGCAGCTCCGGGGCCACTAACTTGCAGTACTTC.

This clone has only a few counts. The V gene is TRBV2, the J gene TRBJ1-2, with 8 bases identical to TRBD1. The junction had 8 bases not matched to a gene; V was cut back by 3 bases and J by 8 bases. The length of the CDR3 is 14 residues. Germline CDR1 reads SNHLY; CDR2 reads FYNNEI. The CDR3 loop reads CASSEDRVSAGYTF. The CDR3 coding sequence is TGTGCCAGCAGTGAGGACAGGGTATCGGCGGGCTACACCTTC.

This chain joins TRBV7-8 and TRBJ1-1; D is perhaps TRBD1 (6 bases). The CDR3 spans 15 residues. CDR1 is SGHVS, CDR2 FQNEAQ, per germline. Trimming stripped 0 bases from V and 1 base from J, with 9 bases between. DNA of the CDR3: TGTGCCAGCAGCTTAGCAGGGGGGTCGAACACTGAAGCTTTCTTT. It specifies CASSLAGGSNTEAFF.

The chain links TRBV18 to TRBJ2-1, with 9 bases that match TRBD2. Germline trimming cut 0 bases from V and 0 bases from J; bases unmatched to any gene: 3. The germline V gene has CDR1 KGHSH and CDR2 LQKENI. The CDR3 is 17 residues long. CDR3 amino acids: CASSPPVSGSSYNEQFF. The CDR3 nucleotides are TGTGCCAGCTCACCACCCGTTAGCGGGAGCTCCTACAATGAGCAGTTCTTC.

This clone has a single count. The genes are TRBV4-1 and TRBJ1-1; D gene ambiguous. The germline V gene has CDR1 MGHRA and CDR2 YSYEKL. The CDR3 sequence is 10 residues long. Trimming removed 6 bases at V and 4 bases at J, with 3 bases between. This CDR3 is CASSGTEAFF. CDR3 nucleotides: TGCGCCAGCAGTGGCACTGAAGCTTTCTTT.

This clone was recorded only once. This sequence joins TRBV10-3 and TRBJ2-7; 13 bases are a match to TRBD2. The CDR3 sequence is 18 residues long. Germline V gives CDR1 ENHRY, CDR2 SYGVKD. The junction had 11 bases not matched to a gene; V was cut back by 6 bases and J by 0 bases. Here the CDR3 reads CAISAGTSGKGGSYEQYF. The CDR3 DNA reads TGTGCCATCAGCGCCGGGACTAGCGGGAAGGGGGGCTCCTACGAGCAGTACTTC.

This clone was counted a few times. V gene TRBV2 combines with J gene TRBJ2-3; no clear D. CDR3 size: 15 residues. V lost 3 bases, J lost 6 bases, and 16 bases lay in between. Germline V lookup: CDR1 SNHLY, CDR2 FYNNEI. This chain's CDR3 is CASSDQAEPGDTQYF. In nucleotides, the CDR3 is TGTGCCAGCAGTGACCAGGCGGAGCCTGGGGATACGCAGTATTTT.

The chain combines TRBV5-1 with TRBJ2-5; 12 bases match TRBD1. The CDR3 length is 16 residues. Germline V gene sequence: CDR1 SGHRS, CDR2 YFSETQ. The J segment lost 5 bases and the V segment lost 3 bases, leaving 8 bases of the junction unmatched. The CDR3 region is CASSYGTGGEGETQYF. For the CDR3, the DNA is TGCGCCAGCAGCTACGGGACAGGGGGCGAGGGGGAGACCCAGTACTTC.

V gene TRBV5-8 combines with J gene TRBJ2-1, with unresolved D. V was cut by 3 bases and J by 0 bases, with 10 bases left in between. This CDR3 region has 15 residues. Per germline, CDR1 SGHTS and CDR2 YDEGEE. Here the CDR3 reads CASSWPPRSYNEQFF. Written as DNA, the CDR3 is TGTGCCAGCAGCTGGCCGCCCCGCTCCTACAATGAGCAGTTCTTC.

The V gene is TRBV6-1, the J gene TRBJ2-7; D remains unclear. The germline V gene has CDR1 MNHNS and CDR2 SASEGT. The CDR3 consists of 13 residues. Trimming removed 4 bases at V and 2 bases at J, with 9 bases between. The CDR3 is CASSGGPPYEQYF. The CDR3 DNA reads as TGTGCCAGCAGTGGTGGCCCTCCCTACGAGCAGTACTTC.

This clone showed up just a few times. The chain couples TRBV2 to TRBJ1-1; 7 bases are a match to TRBD1. V was pared by 6 bases and J by 2 bases, with 3 bases of the junction left unmatched. The CDR3 spans 13 residues. CDR1 and CDR2 (germline): SNHLY, FYNNEI. The CDR3 DNA follows: TGTGCCAGCAGGAGGGACAGTAACACTGAAGCTTTCTTT. Its protein is CASRRDSNTEAFF.

J is TRBJ1-1 and V is TRBV5-1; 7 bases agree with TRBD1. CDR1 is SGHRS, CDR2 YFSETQ, per germline. The V and J ends lost 0 bases and 7 bases, in that order; junction bases with no gene match: 6. The CDR3 is 14 residues long. The CDR3 spells CASSLAGGSSEAFF. CDR3 DNA: TGCGCCAGCAGCTTGGCAGGGGGTTCCAGTGAAGCTTTCTTT. Full variable domain (outside the CDR3, taken from reference TRBV5-1 and TRBJ1-1): KAGVTQTPRYLIKTRGQQVTLSCSPISGHRSVSWYQQTPGQGLQFLFEYFSETQRNKGNFPGRFSGRQFSNSRSEMNVSTLELGDSALYLCASSLAGGSSEAFFGQGTRLTVV.

This clone appeared once. The chain uses TRBV11-2 and TRBJ1-3; tentative D call: TRBD1 (5 bases). The CDR3 consists of 16 residues. The ends were cut back, 8 bases at V and 0 bases at J, with 17 bases in the middle. CDR1 is SGHAT, CDR2 FQNNGV, per germline. CDR3 protein: CASSGETPASGNTIYF. CDR3 sequence (DNA): TGTGCCAGCTCGGGGGAGACGCCCGCCTCTGGAAACACCATATATTTT.

This clone has just a few counts. The chain joins TRBV9 to TRBJ1-5; D is ambiguous. Germline V gene lookup returns CDR1 SGDLS and CDR2 YYNGEE. V was clipped by 0 bases and J by 2 bases, with 9 bases between them. The CDR3 runs 15 residues. The CDR3 DNA follows: TGTGCCAGCAGCGTAGGGCCTTTCGGCAATCAGCCCCAGCATTTT. Residues: CASSVGPFGNQPQHF.

This clone has just one count. The chain employs TRBV4-3 and TRBJ2-6; D may be TRBD1 (5 bases). Germline lookup yields CDR1 LGHNA and CDR2 YSLEER. V lost 2 bases, J lost 2 bases, and 13 bases lay in between. The CDR3 has 17 residues. CDR3 in amino acids: CASSQQGVLTGANVLTF. The CDR3, as DNA: TGCGCCAGCAGCCAACAAGGGGTCTTGACTGGGGCCAACGTCCTGACTTTC.

This clone was counted a single time. V and J are TRBV4-3 and TRBJ1-4; no clear D. CDR1 is LGHNA, CDR2 YSLEER, per germline. This CDR3 spans 14 amino acids. Trimming took off 0 bases at V and 10 bases at J, with 12 bases between the two ends. Here the CDR3 reads CASSQDPVRRKLFF. CDR3 DNA sequence: TGCGCCAGCAGCCAAGACCCCGTCCGGCGAAAACTGTTTTTT.